This entry is about one T cell receptor beta chain. This record comes from a study of blood T cell repertoires in COVID-19. Study in general: Acute-phase and convalescent COVID-19 samples originated in the United States, Italy and Spain. T cells, B-cell-depleted T cells, or PBMCs provided the cDNA or gDNA that served as material.

The CDR3 has 14 residues. The V gene's germline CDR1 is KGHSH and CDR2 LQKENI. Trimming removed 5 bases from V and 0 bases from J, with 8 bases in between. Original processing methods: Nucleated cell counts were estimated from reference gene primer amplification. Profiled with immunoSEQ multiplex PCR; TCRdb holds only in-frame clones, not every one. V and J calls and clone size are given by that table; D and trimming were obtained from the DNA. The sample has about 200,000 clones; more than 65% are singletons. The sequence derives from a human donor in a cohort sampled during active COVID-19. This chain joins TRBV18 and TRBJ1-5; unclear D gene. The sequencing input was peripheral blood. The chain's CDR3 is CASSGSYSNQPQHF. DNA of the CDR3: TGTGCCAGCTCAGGCAGTTATAGCAATCAGCCCCAGCATTTT.